Listed below are T cell receptor beta chains from one sample, sequenced in a study of CD8 T cells in Susac syndrome. TCRdb re-called the immunoSEQ multiplex PCR reads with MiXCR, one entry per CDR3 protein. This sample yields some 63,000 distinct CDR3 sequences, of which around 95% are seen a single time; 0.55% to 0.7% belongs to the top ten. Sequences were obtained from CD8+ T cells from PBMCs. The receptors were sampled from a human donor with multiple sclerosis. CDR3s leave out the opening cysteine and the closing phenylalanine or tryptophan. The D gene is left open where the match is weak.

>TRBJ2-4|-|TRBV27
ASSLSTVLRLTKNIQY
>TRBJ2-1|TRBD1|TRBV27
ASTETGHNEQF
>TRBJ2-1|TRBD2|TRBV20-1
SAPPKRDYNEQF
>TRBJ1-2|-|TRBV29-1
SVEDSYYGYT
>TRBJ2-7|-|TRBV9
ASSVGPTGEQY
>TRBJ2-7|-|TRBV2
ASSGGKGGEEQY
>TRBJ2-7|TRBD2|TRBV29-1
SVLSGTTTYEQY
>TRBJ2-3|TRBD1|TRBV7-9
ASNRQGISTDTQY
>TRBJ2-7|-|TRBV30
AWRGRGSYEQY
>TRBJ1-2|-|TRBV3-1
ASTPGGQWPWGYT
>TRBJ1-2|-|TRBV2
ASSGGDLRSYGYT
>TRBJ2-1|-|TRBV28
ASSLSPGGEQF
>TRBJ1-5|TRBD1|TRBV5-1
ASSLGQGINQPQH
>TRBJ1-2|-|TRBV29-1
SVEDLWPDYSVYGYT
>TRBJ2-4|-|TRBV20-1
SAQTGLRNIQY
>TRBJ2-3|-|TRBV27
ASSLVLTADTQY
>TRBJ2-7|-|TRBV9
ASSVGQGLEQY
>TRBJ2-7|-|TRBV12-3/TRBV12-4
ASSLGTASYEQY
>TRBJ2-1|TRBD2|TRBV5-4
ASSPGTSDSQF
>TRBJ2-5|TRBD1|TRBV5-6
ASSLSTGIHQETQY
>TRBJ2-5|-|TRBV29-1
SVVVGLQETQY
>TRBJ1-1|-|TRBV7-9
ASSLVEAEAF
>TRBJ1-1|-|TRBV9
ASSETGQTKKNTEAF